The 23 T cell receptor beta chains below were found in one sample sequenced in a study of blood T cell repertoires in COVID-19. The repertoire was sequenced with immunoSEQ multiplex PCR; TCRdb's copy has only in-frame clones and lacks some. The sample lists around 72,000 clones, roughly four fifths occurring once. The source material was peripheral blood. These receptors came from a woman between 65 and 79 years old with acute or convalescent COVID-19.

The chain couples TRBV28 to TRBJ1-3, with 8 positions matching TRBD1. Losses at the gene ends were 9 bases for V and 5 bases for J; bases not matched to a gene: 12. The CDR3 length is 15 residues. In germline, CDR1 is MDHEN, CDR2 SYDVKM. The CDR3 sequence: CASFGGQARRNTIYF. The DNA for the CDR3 is TGTGCCAGTTTCGGGGGACAGGCTCGCCGAAACACCATATATTTT.

The V gene is TRBV3-1 (or the pseudogene TRBV3-2), the J gene TRBJ2-3, with TRBD1 identical over 9 bases. The CDR3 has 15 residues. The germline CDR1 and CDR2 sequences are LGHDT and YNNKEL (reference sequence). V gave up 4 bases and J gave up 3 bases; unmatched junction bases: 5. CDR3 protein: CASSRQGVVTDTQYF. For the CDR3, the DNA is TGTGCCAGCAGCCGACAGGGGGTGGTTACAGATACGCAGTATTTT.

This clone showed up just a few times. The V gene is TRBV21-1, the J gene TRBJ2-5; the table's D call TRBD1 went unverified against the DNA. TRBV21-1 constitutes a pseudogene. The CDR3 contains 12 residues. CDR3 sequence reads: CARSQGAETQYF. The DNA for the CDR3 is TGTGCCAGATCACAGGGGGCGGAGACCCAGTACTTC.

The chain links TRBV13 to TRBJ2-7; 9 bases map to TRBD2. This CDR3 has 17 amino acids. Trimming at V came to 3 bases and at J to 5 bases, leaving 14 bases not matched to a gene. The germline CDR1 and CDR2 sequences are PRHDT and FYEKMQ (reference sequence). CDR3 in DNA: TGTGCCAGCAGCTTGGCCTCCGCTGGGACTAGCTTCGACGAGCAGTACTTC. This sequence encodes CASSLASAGTSFDEQYF. Filled out from reference TRBV13 and TRBJ2-7, the complete variable domain reads AAGVIQSPRHLIKEKRETATLKCYPIPRHDTVYWYQQGPGQDPQFLISFYEKMQSDKGSIPDRFSAQQFSDYHSELNMSSLELGDSALYFCASSLASAGTSFDEQYFGPGTRLTVT.

The rearrangement joins TRBV11-2 to TRBJ2-7; D possibly corresponds to TRBD2 (7 bases). The V end lost 8 bases, the J end lost 3 bases, and 17 bases lay between the germline ends. The CDR3 runs 14 residues. Germline values: CDR1 SGHAT, CDR2 FQNNGV. This CDR3 reads CASELWGGLYEQYF. Written as DNA, the CDR3 is TGTGCCAGCGAATTATGGGGGGGGCTCTACGAGCAGTACTTC. The whole variable domain, remainder taken from reference TRBV11-2 and TRBJ2-7, is EAGVAQSPRYKIIEKRQSVAFWCNPISGHATLYWYQQILGQGPKLLIQFQNNGVVDDSQLPKDRFSAERLKGVDSTLKIQPAKLEDSAVYLCASELWGGLYEQYFGPGTRLTVT.

This clone was seen a single time. The CDR3 region is CASSVGQGYGYTF. For the CDR3, the DNA is TGTGCCAGCAGCGTCGGACAGGGATATGGCTACACCTTC. The chain is built from TRBV5-4 and TRBJ1-2; 8 positions match TRBD1. The CDR3 has 13 residues. V trimming: 4 bases; J trimming: 5 bases; junction bases outside the gene matches: 4. CDR1 SGHNT and CDR2 YYREEE come from the germline V gene (reference sequence).

V is TRBV15 and J is TRBJ1-1; 9 bases match TRBD1. With 1 base clipped from V and 6 bases from J, the junction kept 9 bases outside the gene matches. CDR3 length: 16 amino acids. Per the germline V gene, CDR1 is LNHNV and CDR2 is YYDKDF (reference sequence). This chain's CDR3 is CATSRGLLTGGPEAFF. CDR3 nucleotides: TGTGCCACCAGCAGAGGTCTGCTTACAGGGGGCCCTGAAGCTTTCTTT. Full variable domain (rest looked up from reference TRBV15 and TRBJ1-1): DAMVIQNPRYQVTQFGKPVTLSCSQTLNHNVMYWYQQKSSQAPKLLFHYYDKDFNNEADTPDNFQSRRPNTSFCFLDIRSPGLGDTAMYLCATSRGLLTGGPEAFFGQGTRLTVV.

The chain combines TRBV5-1 with TRBJ2-7; 9 nucleotides match TRBD2. The CDR3 sequence is 15 residues long. Germline V gene lookup returns CDR1 SGHRS and CDR2 YFSETQ. V dropped 0 bases and J dropped 5; count of bases not matched to a gene: 6. Here the CDR3 DNA reads TGCGCCAGCAGCTTGGTGCGGGAGGGCCCAAACGAGCAGTACTTC. It encodes CASSLVREGPNEQYF.

This chain uses TRBV13 with TRBJ2-2; D might be TRBD1 (6 bases). Germline V gene sequence: CDR1 PRHDT, CDR2 FYEKMQ (reference sequence). There are 18 residues in the CDR3. V gave up 2 bases and J gave up 5 bases, with 21 bases separating them. The CDR3 DNA reads TGTGCCAGCAGCTTAAGCAGAGAACAGGGTTGGACGACCGGGGAGCTGTTTTTT. As protein: CASSLSREQGWTTGELFF.

The gene calls are TRBV9 and TRBJ2-2; 13 nucleotides match TRBD2. Germline CDR1 SGDLS, CDR2 YYNGEE. This CDR3 comprises 17 residues. V lost 3 bases, J lost 1 base, and 3 bases stayed unmatched. The DNA of the CDR3 is TGTGCCAGCAGCGACACTAGCGGGAGGGTGAACACCGGGGAGCTGTTTTTT. This gives the protein CASSDTSGRVNTGELFF.

The rearrangement links TRBV27 to TRBJ2-1; 8 bases are a match to TRBD2. The CDR3 sequence is 14 residues long. The germline gives CDR1 MNHEY, CDR2 SMNVEV (reference sequence). The V gene end was trimmed by 9 bases and the J gene end by 4 bases; junction bases not matched to a gene: 8. The CDR3 sequence: CASKLAERYNEQFF. The CDR3 DNA reads as TGTGCCAGTAAACTAGCGGAACGATACAATGAGCAGTTCTTC.

This chain links TRBV14 with TRBJ2-1; 7 bases match TRBD2. Losses at the gene ends were 5 bases for V and 3 bases for J; bases not matched to a gene: 7. This CDR3 contains 15 residues. Per germline, CDR1 SGHDN and CDR2 FVKESK. The CDR3 spells CASSEGWGGYNEQFF. CDR3 nucleotide sequence: TGTGCCAGCAGCGAAGGCTGGGGGGGCTACAATGAGCAGTTCTTC.

The chain recombines TRBV23-1 with TRBJ2-6; D unresolved. TRBV23-1 counts as an open reading frame of uncertain function. V was clipped by 6 bases and J by 0 bases, with 3 bases between them. CDR3 length: 13 residues. CDR3 DNA sequence: TGCGCCAGCAGACTCTCTGGGGCCAACGTCCTGACTTTC. Its translation is CASRLSGANVLTF.

The chain links TRBV10-2 to TRBJ2-2; the D gene is possibly TRBD2 (5 bases). Trimming cost V 11 bases and J 2 bases, with 9 bases left between them. The CDR3 has 12 amino acids. Germline assignment: CDR1 WSHSY and CDR2 SAAADI. Here the CDR3 DNA reads TGCGCCTCTGGGAGTAACACCGGGGAGCTGTTTTTT. Encoded protein: CASGSNTGELFF.

The chain combines TRBV25-1 with TRBJ2-1, with D perhaps matching TRBD2 (6 bases). Germline V gene lookup returns CDR1 MGHDK and CDR2 SYGVNS. The CDR3 consists of 17 residues. Between the trimmed V and J ends, which lost 6 bases and 0 bases, there was a span of 18 bases. The CDR3 loop reads CASSQGLLSLSYNEQFF. CDR3 nucleotides: TGTGCCAGCAGCCAGGGACTCCTATCCCTCTCCTACAATGAGCAGTTCTTC. Full variable domain (remainder filled in from reference TRBV25-1 and TRBJ2-1): EADIYQTPRYLVIGTGKKITLECSQTMGHDKMYWYQQDPGMELHLIHYSYGVNSTEKGDLSSESTVSRIRTEHFPLTLESARPSHTSQYLCASSQGLLSLSYNEQFFGPGTRLTVL.

The V and J genes are TRBV27 and TRBJ2-6; 10 positions agree with TRBD1. This CDR3 has 16 residues. Looked up from germline, CDR1 is MNHEY and CDR2 is SMNVEV (reference sequence). Unmatched junction bases numbered 4, after V lost 8 bases and J lost 0 bases. The CDR3 spells CASLRTGGSGANVLTF. CDR3 DNA sequence: TGTGCCAGCTTACGGACAGGGGGCTCTGGGGCCAACGTCCTGACTTTC. Full variable domain (remainder filled in from reference TRBV27 and TRBJ2-6): EAQVTQNPRYLITVTGKKLTVTCSQNMNHEYMSWYRQDPGLGLRQIYYSMNVEVTDKGDVPEGYKVSRKEKRNFPLILESPSPNQTSLYFCASLRTGGSGANVLTFGAGSRLTVL.

This clone was picked up many times. This rearrangement joins TRBV4-2 to TRBJ2-1, with 9 bases lining up with TRBD2. The germline V gene encodes CDR1 LGHNA and CDR2 YNFKEQ. The CDR3 is 15 amino acids. Germline trimming cut 0 bases from V and 3 bases from J; bases unmatched to any gene: 0. The DNA of the CDR3 is TGTGCCAGCAGCCAAGAAGCGGGAGGCTACAATGAGCAGTTCTTC. This sequence encodes CASSQEAGGYNEQFF.

This clone was observed a few times. The chain employs TRBV10-1 and TRBJ2-5; TRBD2 agrees at 9 bases. Germline lookup yields CDR1 WNHNN and CDR2 SYGVQD (reference sequence). V lost 3 bases to trimming and J lost 4 bases; unmatched junction nucleotides: 12. The CDR3 has 17 amino acids. CDR3: CASSEAASGMGVETQYF. Written as DNA, the CDR3 is TGCGCCAGCAGTGAAGCCGCTAGCGGGATGGGGGTAGAGACCCAGTACTTC.

V and J are TRBV5-4 and TRBJ1-3; D is undetermined. The germline gives CDR1 SGHNT, CDR2 YYREEE (reference sequence). The V and J ends lost 2 bases and 3 bases respectively, with 6 bases between them. There are 13 residues in the CDR3. DNA for the CDR3: TGTGCCAGCAGCTTAAGACATGGAAACACCATATATTTT. Encoded protein: CASSLRHGNTIYF.

The chain joins TRBV9 to TRBJ2-1; 8 bases map to TRBD1. Germline V gene data show CDR1 as SGDLS and CDR2 as YYNGEE. The ends lost 3 bases at V and 5 bases at J; junction bases unmatched: 10. CDR3 length: 16 amino acids. In DNA, the CDR3 is TGTGCCAGCAGCGCGACGGGACAGGTACGCCACAATGAGCAGTTCTTC. It codes for CASSATGQVRHNEQFF.

V gene TRBV28 combines with J gene TRBJ2-5; 11 bases fit TRBD1. The germline CDR1 and CDR2 sequences are MDHEN and SYDVKM. The CDR3 runs to 15 residues. Unmatched junction bases numbered 4, after V lost 3 bases and J lost 4 bases. The DNA of the CDR3 is TGTGCCAGCAGTTTTACCGGGACAGGGGGAGAGACCCAGTACTTC. It encodes CASSFTGTGGETQYF.

The chain employs TRBV7-9 and TRBJ2-7, with 8 positions matching TRBD2. This CDR3 is 15 amino acids long. Germline V CDR1 and CDR2: SEHNR, FQNEAQ (reference sequence). J lost 5 bases, V lost 2 bases, and 8 bases had no gene match. CDR3 nucleotides: TGTGCCAGCAGCTTACCGGGGACTAGTTCCCACGAGCAGTACTTC. This sequence encodes CASSLPGTSSHEQYF.

This clone appeared a few times. The J gene is TRBJ2-7, the V gene TRBV10-1, with 8 bases fitting TRBD1. The CDR3 covers 12 residues. Germline values: CDR1 WNHNN, CDR2 SYGVQD (reference sequence). Germline trimming cut 5 bases from V and 9 bases from J; bases unmatched to any gene: 6. CDR3 region: CASSRTGSVQYF. The CDR3 region has the DNA TGCGCCAGCAGTCGGACAGGGTCTGTGCAGTACTTC.